Listed below are T cell receptor beta chains from one sample, sequenced in a study of T-cell reconstitution after alpha-beta-depleted transplantation in children. One entry per CDR3 protein, called by TCRdb with MiXCR from the PCR reads. The table has roughly 400,000 distinct CDR3 sequences, roughly 22% seen once. Source: PBMCs from the stem cell graft donor, taken from the stem cell graft. The receptor set was obtained from a human donor who donated a stem cell graft to a child with acute myeloid leukemia. Both conserved end residues are part of each CDR3. Fields, in order: V gene, clone size, J gene, CDR3 length, CDR3 protein. Not all rows give a size; the values are once, few, many and, for expanded clones, a class.

v_gene: TRBV28; abundance: NA; j_gene: TRBJ2-1; len: 17; CDR3aa: CASRKTSGRGIWGEQFF
v_gene: TRBV29-1; abundance: few; j_gene: TRBJ2-2; len: 15; CDR3aa: CSVEPGAANTGELFF
v_gene: TRBV6-1; abundance: few; j_gene: TRBJ2-2; len: 14; CDR3aa: CASKTGGNTGELFF
v_gene: TRBV7-3; abundance: few; j_gene: TRBJ2-1; len: 13; CDR3aa: CASRGLGDNEQFF
v_gene: TRBV29-1; abundance: many; j_gene: TRBJ2-3; len: 14; CDR3aa: CSVRGSGSTDTQYF
v_gene: TRBV5-1; abundance: NA; j_gene: TRBJ1-1; len: 14; CDR3aa: CASSSIQGGTEAFF
v_gene: TRBV11-2; abundance: few; j_gene: TRBJ2-1; len: 15; CDR3aa: CASSSLAGSHNEQFF
v_gene: TRBV11-2; abundance: NA; j_gene: TRBJ2-4; len: 14; CDR3aa: CASSSNRGGNIQYF
v_gene: TRBV29-1; abundance: NA; j_gene: TRBJ2-2; len: 18; CDR3aa: CSVERRTSGSVNTGELFF
v_gene: TRBV20-1; abundance: NA; j_gene: TRBJ2-2; len: 19; CDR3aa: CSARDLISWGRTNTGELFF
v_gene: TRBV18; abundance: few; j_gene: TRBJ1-1; len: 15; CDR3aa: CASSPQTTKNTEAFF
v_gene: TRBV6-5; abundance: few; j_gene: TRBJ1-1; len: 14; CDR3aa: CASSYSDRNTEAFF
v_gene: TRBV5-5; abundance: many; j_gene: TRBJ1-1; len: 13; CDR3aa: CASSPAGDTEAFF
v_gene: TRBV20-1; abundance: few; j_gene: TRBJ1-1; len: 14; CDR3aa: CSASLGTENTEAFF
v_gene: TRBV12-3/TRBV12-4; abundance: NA; j_gene: TRBJ1-2; len: 13; CDR3aa: CASSFKPYYGYTF
v_gene: TRBV28; abundance: NA; j_gene: TRBJ2-3; len: 14; CDR3aa: CASSLGTGADTQYF
v_gene: TRBV12-3/TRBV12-4; abundance: NA; j_gene: TRBJ1-5; len: 18; CDR3aa: CASSQGPRDKDSNQPQHF
v_gene: TRBV6-2/TRBV6-3; abundance: NA; j_gene: TRBJ2-1; len: 13; CDR3aa: CASSPSPDNEQFF
v_gene: TRBV6-5; abundance: few; j_gene: TRBJ2-3; len: 17; CDR3aa: CASSYSTMGQNTDTQYF
v_gene: TRBV15; abundance: many; j_gene: TRBJ2-3; len: 14; CDR3aa: CATSLGQGADTQYF
v_gene: TRBV29-1; abundance: many; j_gene: TRBJ2-7; len: 13; CDR3aa: CSVRDSVSYEQYF
v_gene: TRBV29-1; abundance: NA; j_gene: TRBJ1-5; len: 13; CDR3aa: CSVAPGSNQPQHF
v_gene: TRBV27; abundance: many; j_gene: TRBJ2-1; len: 15; CDR3aa: CATKRLADSYNEQFF
v_gene: TRBV20-1; abundance: NA; j_gene: TRBJ2-7; len: 14; CDR3aa: CSARYRDGPYEQYF
v_gene: TRBV12-3/TRBV12-4; abundance: many; j_gene: TRBJ2-7; len: 13; CDR3aa: CASSSTVTYEQYF
v_gene: TRBV29-1; abundance: few; j_gene: TRBJ1-4; len: 15; CDR3aa: CSVEGIRGRGEKLFF
v_gene: TRBV7-2; abundance: NA; j_gene: TRBJ2-1; len: 15; CDR3aa: CASSLPLGTSNEQFF
v_gene: TRBV29-1; abundance: few; j_gene: TRBJ2-3; len: 14; CDR3aa: CSVARAGYTDTQYF
v_gene: TRBV27; abundance: few; j_gene: TRBJ2-7; len: 16; CDR3aa: CASSFISTTGLYEQYF
v_gene: TRBV28; abundance: NA; j_gene: TRBJ2-7; len: 14; CDR3aa: CASSFSTEDYEQYF
v_gene: TRBV13; abundance: many; j_gene: TRBJ2-7; len: 13; CDR3aa: CASSRDRGNEQYF
v_gene: TRBV4-2; abundance: NA; j_gene: TRBJ2-3; len: 15; CDR3aa: CASSQDRGTADTQYF